The text below deals with one TCR beta chain. Expressed TCRB transcripts were sequenced, since all the RNA that had been isolated was reverse transcribed. This table comes from immunoSEQ multiplex PCR, and its TCRdb copy is limited to in-frame clones, with some not included. The table has roughly 610,000 clones, about 16% seen once. Per the germline V gene, CDR1 is KGHSH and CDR2 is LQKENI. This CDR3 has 16 residues. V lost 1 base to trimming and J lost 5 bases; unmatched junction nucleotides: 10. This record comes from a study of beta chain features in type 1 diabetes. CD4+ cells of the naive, central memory, regulatory and stem cell-like memory types were sorted via CD45RO/CCR7/CD25/CD127/CD95/CD27.

Sequenced material: naive CD4+ T cells from blood. This TCR was recovered from a man younger than 35 in good health. The rearrangement links TRBV18 to TRBJ2-7; TRBD1 matches 8 bases. The CDR3 sequence is CASSPQRAGGQNEQYF. CDR3 nucleotides: TGTGCCAGCTCACCACAACGGGCAGGGGGCCAGAACGAGCAGTACTTC.